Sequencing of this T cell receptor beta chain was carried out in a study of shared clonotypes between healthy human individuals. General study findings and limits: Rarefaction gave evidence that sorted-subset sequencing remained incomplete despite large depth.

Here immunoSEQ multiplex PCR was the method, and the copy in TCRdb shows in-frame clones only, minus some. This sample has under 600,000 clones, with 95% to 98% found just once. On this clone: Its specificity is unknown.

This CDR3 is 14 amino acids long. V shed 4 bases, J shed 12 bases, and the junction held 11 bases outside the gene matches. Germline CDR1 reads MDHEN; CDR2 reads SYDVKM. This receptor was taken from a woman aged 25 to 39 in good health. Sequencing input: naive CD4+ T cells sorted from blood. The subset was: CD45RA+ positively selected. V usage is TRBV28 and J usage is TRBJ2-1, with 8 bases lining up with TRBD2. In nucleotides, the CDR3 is TGTGCCAGCAGTTCGGGTAGCGGGAAGGGGGGGCAGTTCTTC. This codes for CASSSGSGKGGQFF.